Listed below are T cell receptor beta chains from one sample, sequenced in a study of early T cells in non-severe SARS-CoV-2 infection. MiXCR, run by TCRdb on the 5' RACE reads, gives a single entry per CDR3 protein. The table has around 61,000 distinct CDR3 sequences, more than 13% seen once; the top ten hold approximately 4%. The material sequenced was whole blood, taken at baseline. These receptors all come from an adult who was a healthcare worker with PCR-confirmed SARS-CoV-2 infection or an uninfected control (not recorded which). CDR3s include the opening cysteine and the closing phenylalanine or tryptophan. The D gene is left open where the match is weak. Clone size is not always given. Where it is, it says once, few, many or a class for expanded clones.

v_gene	j_gene	abundance	d_gene	CDR3aa	CDR3nt
TRBV12-3/TRBV12-4	TRBJ1-3	.	.	CASSLGLGNTIYF	TGTGCCAGCAGTTTAGGATTGGGAAACACCATATATTTT
TRBV7-8	TRBJ2-3	many	TRBD2	CASSLGTSGYTDTQYF	TGTGCCAGCAGCTTAGGGACTAGCGGGTACACAGATACGCAGTATTTT
TRBV13	TRBJ1-3	.	.	CASSQGHYSGNTIYF	TGTGCCAGCAGCCAGGGACACTACTCTGGAAACACCATATATTTT
TRBV4-2	TRBJ2-1	few	.	CASSQAFQGRDEQFF	TGTGCCAGCAGCCAAGCTTTCCAGGGCAGGGATGAGCAGTTCTTC
TRBV2	TRBJ1-5	few	.	CASRETDNTNQPQHF	TGTGCCAGCAGGGAGACAGACAACACCAATCAGCCCCAGCATTTT
TRBV28	TRBJ2-2	.	TRBD2	CASNLAGSNTGELFF	TGTGCCAGCAACCTAGCGGGGTCGAACACCGGGGAGCTGTTTTTT
TRBV20-1	TRBJ2-5	once	TRBD2	CSATEPSGQETQYF	TGCAGTGCTACGGAACCTAGCGGGCAAGAGACCCAGTACTTC
TRBV12-3/TRBV12-4	TRBJ2-5	few	.	CASAGPPREQETQYF	TGTGCCAGCGCTGGCCCACCGCGAGAACAAGAGACCCAGTACTTC
TRBV11-2	TRBJ1-1	few	.	CASSLEPQGYTEAFF	TGTGCCAGCAGCTTAGAACCACAGGGATATACTGAAGCTTTCTTT
TRBV28	TRBJ2-7	.	.	CATTSGTLYEQYF	TGTGCCACCACCTCAGGGACCCTATACGAGCAGTACTTC
TRBV9	TRBJ2-3	few	TRBD1	CASSETGQGALDTQYF	TGTGCCAGCAGCGAAACGGGACAGGGGGCGTTGGATACGCAGTATTTT
TRBV19	TRBJ2-3	.	.	CATFTPGHSPDTQYF	TGTGCCACCTTCACACCGGGCCACAGCCCAGATACGCAGTATTTT
TRBV7-9	TRBJ2-5	medium-sized	TRBD2	CASSPEAGASGTQYF	TGTGCCAGCAGCCCAGAAGCGGGAGCGTCTGGGACCCAGTACTTC
TRBV12-3/TRBV12-4	TRBJ2-7	.	.	CASSFGGTVEQYF	TGTGCCAGCAGTTTTGGGGGGACGGTAGAGCAGTACTTC
TRBV18	TRBJ2-7	.	.	CASSPTDHSYEQYF	TGTGCCAGCTCACCCACGGACCATTCCTACGAGCAGTACTTC
TRBV28	TRBJ2-7	.	.	CASSRPNAYEQYF	TGTGCCAGCAGCCGACCAAACGCCTACGAGCAGTACTTC
TRBV28	TRBJ2-5	few	TRBD2	CASSSLAGKRQETQYF	TGTGCCAGCAGTTCGCTAGCGGGAAAGCGGCAAGAGACCCAGTACTTC
TRBV5-1	TRBJ1-5	.	.	CASSLEGGNQPQHF	TGCGCCAGCAGCTTGGAGGGGGGCAATCAGCCCCAGCATTTT
TRBV29-1	TRBJ2-1	few	TRBD2	CSVVGTSGRSSYNEQFF	TGCAGCGTTGTTGGGACTAGCGGGAGATCCTCCTACAATGAGCAGTTCTTC
TRBV4-1	TRBJ1-4	.	TRBD1	CASSRGQGNEKLFF	TGCGCCAGCAGCCGGGGACAGGGTAATGAAAAACTGTTTTTT